The present T cell receptor beta chain was sequenced within a study of beta chain features in type 1 diabetes. Study-level results: The naive, central memory and Treg TCRB repertoires showed an apparent similarity that was greater among patients than among healthy donors. Researchers caution that PCR might favor shorter templates, equally among patients and controls.

Expressed TCRB transcripts were sequenced after all isolated RNA was converted to cDNA. Assay used: immunoSEQ multiplex PCR; TCRdb lists only in-frame clones, some missing. The sample carries about 240,000 clones, roughly 30% recorded once. This clone was observed a handful of times. Antigen: not known. The sample was central memory CD4+ T cells from blood. This sequence was found in a man aged 25 to 45 in good health.

CDR3 residues: CASTAQSRLYNEQFF. The CDR3 region has the DNA TGTGCCAGCACGGCCCAATCAAGGCTCTACAATGAGCAGTTCTTC. The chain uses TRBV28 and TRBJ2-1; D gene unclear. Trimming removed 7 bases at V and 3 bases at J, with 16 bases between. In germline, CDR1 is MDHEN, CDR2 SYDVKM. The CDR3 is made up of 15 amino acids.